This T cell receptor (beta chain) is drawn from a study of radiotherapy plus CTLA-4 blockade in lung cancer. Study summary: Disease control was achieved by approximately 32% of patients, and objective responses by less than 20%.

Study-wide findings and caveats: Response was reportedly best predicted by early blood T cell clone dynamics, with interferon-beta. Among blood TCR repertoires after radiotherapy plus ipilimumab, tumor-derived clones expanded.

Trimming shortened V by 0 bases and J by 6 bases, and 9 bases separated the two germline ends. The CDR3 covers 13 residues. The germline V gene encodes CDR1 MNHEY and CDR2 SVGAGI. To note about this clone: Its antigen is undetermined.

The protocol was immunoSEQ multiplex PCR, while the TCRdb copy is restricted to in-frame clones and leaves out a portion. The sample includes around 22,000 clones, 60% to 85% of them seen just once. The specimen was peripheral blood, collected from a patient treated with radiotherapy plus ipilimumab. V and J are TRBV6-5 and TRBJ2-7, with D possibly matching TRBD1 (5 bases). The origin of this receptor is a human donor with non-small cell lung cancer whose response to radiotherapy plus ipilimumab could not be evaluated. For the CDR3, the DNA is TGTGCCAGCAGTTACTCGATCCAGGGCGAGCAGTACTTC. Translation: CASSYSIQGEQYF.